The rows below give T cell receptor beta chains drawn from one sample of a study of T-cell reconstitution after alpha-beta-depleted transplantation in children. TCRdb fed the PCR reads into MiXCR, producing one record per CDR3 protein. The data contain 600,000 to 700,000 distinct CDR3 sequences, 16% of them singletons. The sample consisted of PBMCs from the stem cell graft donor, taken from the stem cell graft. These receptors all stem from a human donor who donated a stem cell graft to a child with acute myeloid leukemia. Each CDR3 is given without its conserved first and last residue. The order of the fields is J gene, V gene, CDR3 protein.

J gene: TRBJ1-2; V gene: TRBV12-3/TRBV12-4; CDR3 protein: ASSLGIGTGDGYT
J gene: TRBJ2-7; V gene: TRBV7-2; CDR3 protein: ASSLAVGEQY
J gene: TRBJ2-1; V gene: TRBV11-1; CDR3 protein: ASSLVGSSSYNEQF
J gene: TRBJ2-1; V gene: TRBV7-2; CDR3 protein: ASSSIGGVDEQF
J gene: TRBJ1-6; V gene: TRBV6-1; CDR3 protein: ASSGTESSYNSPLH
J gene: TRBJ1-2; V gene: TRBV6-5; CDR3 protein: ASSYSWVDANYGYT
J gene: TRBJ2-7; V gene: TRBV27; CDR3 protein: ASALNLGQGTYEQY
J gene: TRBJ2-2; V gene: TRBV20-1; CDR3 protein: SAPLGRANTGELF
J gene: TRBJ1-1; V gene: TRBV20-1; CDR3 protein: SAPKGAGTEAF
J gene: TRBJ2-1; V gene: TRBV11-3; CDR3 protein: ASSPMGFGGLYEQF
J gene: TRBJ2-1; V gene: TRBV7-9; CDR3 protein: ASSFDRRSGMDNEQF
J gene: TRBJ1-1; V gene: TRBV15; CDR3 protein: AASRRTGTPMNTEAF
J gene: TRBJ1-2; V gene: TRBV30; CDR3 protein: AWSEGQTSGYGYT
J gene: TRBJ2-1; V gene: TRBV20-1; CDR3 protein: SARDWGGVNEQF
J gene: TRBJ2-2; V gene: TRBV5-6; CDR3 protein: ASSPTEGGELF
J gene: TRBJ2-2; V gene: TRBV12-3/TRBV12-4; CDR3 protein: ASRYPSGELF
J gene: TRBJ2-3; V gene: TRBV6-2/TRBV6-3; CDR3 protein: ASSYGADRNSTDTQY
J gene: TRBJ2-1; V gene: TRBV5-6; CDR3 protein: ASSFMTASDEQF
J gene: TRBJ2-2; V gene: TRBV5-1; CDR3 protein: ASSFASGTGELF
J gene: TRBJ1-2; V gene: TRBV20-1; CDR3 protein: SARDGLGSANYGYT
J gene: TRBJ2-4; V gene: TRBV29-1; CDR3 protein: SVVGPAPDIQY
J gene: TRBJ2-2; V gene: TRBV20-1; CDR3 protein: SAPRLGYRGKNTGELF
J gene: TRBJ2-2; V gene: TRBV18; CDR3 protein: ASSQPGLTNTGELF
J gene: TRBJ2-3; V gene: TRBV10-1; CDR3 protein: ASSEGGGPGTQY
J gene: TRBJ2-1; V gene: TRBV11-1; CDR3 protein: ASSSTGRGGLVDPYNEQF
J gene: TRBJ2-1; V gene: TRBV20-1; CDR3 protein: SARFPRQGLRNEQF
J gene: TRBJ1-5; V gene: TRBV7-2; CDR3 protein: ASSPDRLNQPQH
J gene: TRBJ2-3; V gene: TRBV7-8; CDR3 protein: ASRIKAGAGDTQY
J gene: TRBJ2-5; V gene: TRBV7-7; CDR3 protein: ASSRRTGTQETQY
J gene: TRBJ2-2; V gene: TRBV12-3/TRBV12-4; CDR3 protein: ASSRQGVNTGELF
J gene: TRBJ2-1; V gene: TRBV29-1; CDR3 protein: SVVISGNEQF
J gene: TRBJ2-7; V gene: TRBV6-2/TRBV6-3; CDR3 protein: ASRGTYPERPYEQY
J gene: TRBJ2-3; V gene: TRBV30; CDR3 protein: ARRQGYVDTQY
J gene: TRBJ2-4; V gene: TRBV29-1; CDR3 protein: SVVENIQY
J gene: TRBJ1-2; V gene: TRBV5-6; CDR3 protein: ASSLAPGTPSFYT
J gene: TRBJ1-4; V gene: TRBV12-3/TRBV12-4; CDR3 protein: ASRLHNRDANEKLF
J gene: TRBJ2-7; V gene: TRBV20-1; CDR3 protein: STRLPGSYEQY
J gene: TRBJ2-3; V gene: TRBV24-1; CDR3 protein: ATSDPRRVTDTQY
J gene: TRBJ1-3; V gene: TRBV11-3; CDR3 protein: ASSLDGSGSRGNTIY
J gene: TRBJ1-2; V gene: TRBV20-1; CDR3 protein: SAITDDYGYT
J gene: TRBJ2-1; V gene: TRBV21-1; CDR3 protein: ASSSRGACHEQF
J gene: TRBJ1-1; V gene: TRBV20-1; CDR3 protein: SARRKGAVSIPEAF
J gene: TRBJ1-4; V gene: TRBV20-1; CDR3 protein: SARDRGKLF
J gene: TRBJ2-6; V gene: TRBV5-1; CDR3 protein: ASSPQGGNSGANVLT
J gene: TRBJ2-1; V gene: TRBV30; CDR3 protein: ASLEGGGNEQF
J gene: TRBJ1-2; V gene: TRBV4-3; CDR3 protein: ASSQARDRGRYT
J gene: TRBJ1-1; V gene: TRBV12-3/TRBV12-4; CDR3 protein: ASSFTPLVMNTEAF
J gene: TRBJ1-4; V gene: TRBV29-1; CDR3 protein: SVKRQGPEKLF